This T cell receptor beta chain was found in a study of siplizumab effects on memory and regulatory T cells. Study-wide results and caveats: Both greater diversity than memory cells and a major contribution to the alloresponse seemed to characterize naive T cells.

The CDR3 consists of 13 residues. V lost 0 bases, J lost 11 bases, and 13 bases lay in between. Germline V CDR1 and CDR2: SGHDT, YYEEEE. A remark on this clone: The antigen is not known.

Sequencing of each sample assayed some 9.2 x 10^4 TCR templates. TCRdb's table, derived via immunoSEQ multiplex PCR, lists solely in-frame clones and lacks some. The repertoire includes some 62,000 clones, 79% of them detected once, and 0.4% to 0.45% sits in the top ten. The sequence derives from a human donor in good health. The rearrangement joins TRBV5-6 to TRBJ2-3; D possibly corresponds to TRBD1 (6 bases). Sequenced material: memory CD4+ T cells sorted from blood. CDR3 loop: CASSLVGTPQQYF. In DNA, the CDR3 is TGTGCCAGCAGCTTGGTCGGGACACCCCAGCAGTATTTT.